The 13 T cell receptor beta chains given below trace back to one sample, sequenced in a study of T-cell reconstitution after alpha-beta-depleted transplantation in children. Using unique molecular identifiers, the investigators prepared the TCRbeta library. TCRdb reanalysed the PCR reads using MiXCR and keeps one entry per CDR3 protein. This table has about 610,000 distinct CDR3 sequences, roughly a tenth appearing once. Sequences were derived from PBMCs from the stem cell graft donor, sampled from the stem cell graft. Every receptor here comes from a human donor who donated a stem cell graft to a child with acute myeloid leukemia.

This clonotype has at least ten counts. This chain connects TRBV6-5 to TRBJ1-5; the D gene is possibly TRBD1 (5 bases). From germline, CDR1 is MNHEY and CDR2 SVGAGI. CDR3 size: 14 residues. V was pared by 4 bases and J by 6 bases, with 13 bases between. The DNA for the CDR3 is TGTGCCAGCAGTTTTGGGGCAGGGAGTCAGCCCCAGCATTTT. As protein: CASSFGAGSQPQHF.

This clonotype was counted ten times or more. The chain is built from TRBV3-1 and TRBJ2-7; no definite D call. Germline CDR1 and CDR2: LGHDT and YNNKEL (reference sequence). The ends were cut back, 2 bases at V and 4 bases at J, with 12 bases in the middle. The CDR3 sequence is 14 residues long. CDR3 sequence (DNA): TGTGCCAGCAGCCAAAACACTTTTTCGTACGAGCAGTACTTC. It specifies CASSQNTFSYEQYF.

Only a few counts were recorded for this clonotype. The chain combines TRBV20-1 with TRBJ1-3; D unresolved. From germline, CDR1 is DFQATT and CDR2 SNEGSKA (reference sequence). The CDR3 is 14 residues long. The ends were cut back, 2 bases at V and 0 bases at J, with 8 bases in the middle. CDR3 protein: CSARWVNSGNTIYF. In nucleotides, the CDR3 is TGCAGTGCTAGATGGGTGAACTCTGGAAACACCATATATTTT.

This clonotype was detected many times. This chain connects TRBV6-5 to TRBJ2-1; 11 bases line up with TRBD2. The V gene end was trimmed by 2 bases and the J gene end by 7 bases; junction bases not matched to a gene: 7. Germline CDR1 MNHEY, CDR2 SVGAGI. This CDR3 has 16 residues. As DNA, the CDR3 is TGTGCCAGCAGTTACGTCCTAGCGGGAGGCCCGAATGAGCAGTTCTTC. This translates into CASSYVLAGGPNEQFF.

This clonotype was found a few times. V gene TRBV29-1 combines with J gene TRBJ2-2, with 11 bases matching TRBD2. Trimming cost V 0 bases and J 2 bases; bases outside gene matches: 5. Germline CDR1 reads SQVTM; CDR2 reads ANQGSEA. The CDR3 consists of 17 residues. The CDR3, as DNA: TGCAGCGTTGAAGAAGAGGGACTAGCGGTTAACACCGGGGAGCTGTTTTTT. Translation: CSVEEEGLAVNTGELFF.

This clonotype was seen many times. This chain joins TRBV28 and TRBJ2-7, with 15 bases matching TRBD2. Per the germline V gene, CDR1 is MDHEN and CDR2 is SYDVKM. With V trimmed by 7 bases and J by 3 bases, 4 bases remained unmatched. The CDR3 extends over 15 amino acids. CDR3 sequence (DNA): TGTGCCAGCATCGGGACTAGCGGGAGGCTCTACGAGCAGTACTTC. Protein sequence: CASIGTSGRLYEQYF.

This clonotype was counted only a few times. The CDR3 nucleotides read TGTGCCAGGATACAGGGGGCCTTGGGCACTGAAGCTTTCTTT. Translating it yields CARIQGALGTEAFF. The gene calls are TRBV28 and TRBJ1-1; the match to TRBD1 covers 9 bases. V lost 9 bases, J lost 4 bases, and 9 bases stayed unmatched. CDR1 and CDR2 (germline): MDHEN, SYDVKM. The CDR3 is made up of 14 amino acids.

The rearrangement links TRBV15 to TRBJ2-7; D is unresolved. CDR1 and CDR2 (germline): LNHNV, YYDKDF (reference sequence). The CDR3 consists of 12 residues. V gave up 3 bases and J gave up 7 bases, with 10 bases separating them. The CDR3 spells CATSSPFREQYF. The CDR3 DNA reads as TGTGCCACCAGCAGTCCTTTCCGGGAGCAGTACTTC.

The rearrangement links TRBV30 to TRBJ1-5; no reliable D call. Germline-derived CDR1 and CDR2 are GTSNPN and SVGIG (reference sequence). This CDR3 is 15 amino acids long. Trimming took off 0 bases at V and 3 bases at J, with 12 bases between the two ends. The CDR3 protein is CAWSVADYPNQPQHF. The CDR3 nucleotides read TGTGCCTGGAGTGTAGCGGACTATCCCAATCAGCCCCAGCATTTT.

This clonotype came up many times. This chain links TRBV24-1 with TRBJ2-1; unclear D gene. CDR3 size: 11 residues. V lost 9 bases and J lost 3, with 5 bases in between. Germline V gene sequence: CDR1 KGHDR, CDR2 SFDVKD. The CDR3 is CATEDYNEQFF. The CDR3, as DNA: TGTGCCACCGAGGACTACAATGAGCAGTTCTTC.

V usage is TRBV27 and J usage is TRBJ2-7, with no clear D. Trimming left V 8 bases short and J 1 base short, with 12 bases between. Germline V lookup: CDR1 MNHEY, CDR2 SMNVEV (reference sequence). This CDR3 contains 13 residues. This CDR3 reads CASSKRRSYEQYF. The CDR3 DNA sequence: TGTGCCAGCTCTAAGAGGCGGTCCTACGAGCAGTACTTC.

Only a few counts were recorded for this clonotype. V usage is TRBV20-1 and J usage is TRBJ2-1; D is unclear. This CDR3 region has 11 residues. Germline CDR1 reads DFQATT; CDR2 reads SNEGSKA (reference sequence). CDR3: CFASWNNEQFF. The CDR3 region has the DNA TGCTTTGCGAGCTGGAACAATGAGCAGTTCTTC.

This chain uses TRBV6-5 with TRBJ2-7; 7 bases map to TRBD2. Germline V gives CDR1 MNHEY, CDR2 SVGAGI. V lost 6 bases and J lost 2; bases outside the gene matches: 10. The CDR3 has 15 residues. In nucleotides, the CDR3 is TGTGCCAGCAGGCCGGGGGGAACAATACCCTACGAGCAGTACTTC. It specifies CASRPGGTIPYEQYF.